The text below deals with one TCR beta chain. The sample belongs to a study of blood T cell repertoires in COVID-19. The overall study: COVID-19 samples from acute and convalescent phases originated in the United States, Italy and Spain.

This table comes from immunoSEQ multiplex PCR, and its TCRdb copy is limited to in-frame clones, with some not included. The table lists 300,000 to 500,000 clones, 70% to 90% of them singletons. Participants came from about two dozen US areas, aged about 18 to 89 years. The CDR3 spans 13 residues. V lost 0 bases and J lost 6, with 9 bases in between. The germline V gene has CDR1 SGDLS and CDR2 YYNGEE. Sequencing was carried out using PBMCs or T cells enriched from blood (not recorded which). The gene calls are TRBV9 and TRBJ1-2; no clear D. The source of this sequence is a woman aged 35 to 49 with acute COVID-19. CDR3 in amino acids: CASSVAGRDGYTF. DNA for the CDR3: TGTGCCAGCAGCGTAGCGGGGAGAGATGGCTACACCTTC.